Listed below are T cell receptor beta chains from one sample, sequenced in a study of regulatory T cells in long-lasting Graves disease. TCRdb processed the multiplex PCR reads anew with MiXCR; each CDR3 protein has one entry. The sample shows more than 450,000 distinct CDR3 sequences, 12% of them seen only once. This sample also appeared in a second study, on T cells in Graves' hyperthyroidism and ophthalmopathy.

Sequenced here: peripheral blood mononuclear cells (PBMCs), sampled at new diagnosis, from a patient treated with antithyroid drugs. The receptors were sampled from a woman aged 25 to 39 with Graves disease. Each CDR3 is given with its conserved first and last residue. Fields, in order: V gene, J gene, CDR3 protein.

V gene: TRBV7-8; J gene: TRBJ2-2; CDR3 protein: CASSLRARQGPGELFF
V gene: TRBV7-2; J gene: TRBJ2-1; CDR3 protein: CASSSVGQREQFF
V gene: TRBV6-1; J gene: TRBJ1-2; CDR3 protein: CASSGGSPQLGYGYTF
V gene: TRBV19; J gene: TRBJ1-1; CDR3 protein: CASSCVASNCEAFF
V gene: TRBV5-8; J gene: TRBJ2-7; CDR3 protein: CASSSFRKLTYEQYF
V gene: TRBV19; J gene: TRBJ2-7; CDR3 protein: CASSIGGITYEQYF
V gene: TRBV29-1; J gene: TRBJ2-1; CDR3 protein: CSVVDDLWDRGVSRSSYNEQFF
V gene: TRBV27; J gene: TRBJ1-2; CDR3 protein: CASSPMAGQRFYGYTF
V gene: TRBV27; J gene: TRBJ2-2; CDR3 protein: CASSPSGITGELFF
V gene: TRBV2; J gene: TRBJ1-5; CDR3 protein: CASEPDSSNQPQHF
V gene: TRBV5-6; J gene: TRBJ1-6; CDR3 protein: CASSLVAYNSPLHF
V gene: TRBV27; J gene: TRBJ2-1; CDR3 protein: CASSLWDRSVNEQFF
V gene: TRBV25-1; J gene: TRBJ1-1; CDR3 protein: CATKGQGGNTEAFF
V gene: TRBV4-2; J gene: TRBJ1-6; CDR3 protein: CASSQDGETAYNSPLHF
V gene: TRBV27; J gene: TRBJ1-4; CDR3 protein: CASSPDFKIKKLFF
V gene: TRBV18; J gene: TRBJ1-1; CDR3 protein: CASSPPWGTEAFF
V gene: TRBV13; J gene: TRBJ2-5; CDR3 protein: CASSSPEETQYF
V gene: TRBV6-1; J gene: TRBJ1-6; CDR3 protein: CASSRTGRGSPLHF
V gene: TRBV2; J gene: TRBJ1-5; CDR3 protein: CASSGRAIRGNQPQHF
V gene: TRBV12-3/TRBV12-4; J gene: TRBJ1-3; CDR3 protein: CASSPRELSGNTIYF
V gene: TRBV28; J gene: TRBJ2-5; CDR3 protein: CASSLSAGTPEETQYF
V gene: TRBV9; J gene: TRBJ2-7; CDR3 protein: CASSVETSGSYEQYF
V gene: TRBV6-2/TRBV6-3; J gene: TRBJ2-7; CDR3 protein: CASSFPVGTGGYEQYF
V gene: TRBV2; J gene: TRBJ2-7; CDR3 protein: CASRRGVKGEQYF
V gene: TRBV4-1; J gene: TRBJ1-4; CDR3 protein: CASSHEETNEKLFF
V gene: TRBV9; J gene: TRBJ2-1; CDR3 protein: CASSVEGGGTKLEQFF
V gene: TRBV20-1; J gene: TRBJ2-3; CDR3 protein: CSARDYTQYF
V gene: TRBV29-1; J gene: TRBJ2-1; CDR3 protein: CRGGAGVYNEQFF
V gene: TRBV12-3/TRBV12-4; J gene: TRBJ2-2; CDR3 protein: CATPGLAGGTGELFF
V gene: TRBV7-8; J gene: TRBJ2-7; CDR3 protein: CASSLQGVGEQYF
V gene: TRBV12-3/TRBV12-4; J gene: TRBJ1-1; CDR3 protein: CASSPRARGTTEAFF
V gene: TRBV5-1; J gene: TRBJ2-2; CDR3 protein: CASSLAALAGVNTGELFF
V gene: TRBV5-1; J gene: TRBJ2-5; CDR3 protein: CASSSPLGETQYF
V gene: TRBV28; J gene: TRBJ2-7; CDR3 protein: CASRQGAGGLGEQYF
V gene: TRBV10-2; J gene: TRBJ1-1; CDR3 protein: CASHLGVLATEAFF
V gene: TRBV6-1; J gene: TRBJ1-3; CDR3 protein: CASSAMGGGNTIYF
V gene: TRBV7-2; J gene: TRBJ2-7; CDR3 protein: CASSFYGNDLSYEQYF
V gene: TRBV20-1; J gene: TRBJ1-1; CDR3 protein: CSAGGPGANTEAFF
V gene: TRBV28; J gene: TRBJ2-7; CDR3 protein: CASSSLRYEQYF
V gene: TRBV5-8; J gene: TRBJ1-1; CDR3 protein: CASSSTGRAFF